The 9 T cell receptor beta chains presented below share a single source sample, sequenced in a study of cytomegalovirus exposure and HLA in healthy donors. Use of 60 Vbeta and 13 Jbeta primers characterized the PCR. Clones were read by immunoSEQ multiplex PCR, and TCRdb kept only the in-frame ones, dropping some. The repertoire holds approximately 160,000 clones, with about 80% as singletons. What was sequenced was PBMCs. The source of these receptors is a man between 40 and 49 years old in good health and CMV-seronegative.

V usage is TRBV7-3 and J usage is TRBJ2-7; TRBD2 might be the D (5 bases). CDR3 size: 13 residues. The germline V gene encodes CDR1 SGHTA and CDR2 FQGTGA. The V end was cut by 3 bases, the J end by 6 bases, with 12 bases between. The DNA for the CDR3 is TGTGCCAGCAGCTTTGGGCTGGCGGGCGAGCAGTACTTC. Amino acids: CASSFGLAGEQYF.

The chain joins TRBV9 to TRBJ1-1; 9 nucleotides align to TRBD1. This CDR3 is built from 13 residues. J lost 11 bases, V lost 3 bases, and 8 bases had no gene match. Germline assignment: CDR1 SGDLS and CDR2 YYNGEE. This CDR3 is CASSGGTTGGAFF. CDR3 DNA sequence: TGTGCCAGCAGCGGGGGCACAACAGGGGGCGCTTTCTTT.

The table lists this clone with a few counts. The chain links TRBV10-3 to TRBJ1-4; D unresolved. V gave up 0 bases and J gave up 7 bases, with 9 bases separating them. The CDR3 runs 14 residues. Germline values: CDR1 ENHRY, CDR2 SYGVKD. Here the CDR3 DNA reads TGTGCCATCAGTGAGTCCTCCGGGAGTGAAAAACTGTTTTTT. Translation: CAISESSGSEKLFF.

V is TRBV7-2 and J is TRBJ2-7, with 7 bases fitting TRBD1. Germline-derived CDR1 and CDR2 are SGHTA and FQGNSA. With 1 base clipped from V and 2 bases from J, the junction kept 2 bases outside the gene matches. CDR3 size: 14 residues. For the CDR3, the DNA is TGTGCCAGCAGCTTAGGCCAGGGGGCCTACGAGCAGTACTTC. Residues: CASSLGQGAYEQYF. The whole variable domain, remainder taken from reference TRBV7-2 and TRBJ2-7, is GAGVSQSPSNKVTEKGKDVELRCDPISGHTALYWYRQSLGQGLEFLIYFQGNSAPDKSGLPSDRFSAERTGGSVSTLTIQRTQQEDSAVYLCASSLGQGAYEQYFGPGTRLTVT.

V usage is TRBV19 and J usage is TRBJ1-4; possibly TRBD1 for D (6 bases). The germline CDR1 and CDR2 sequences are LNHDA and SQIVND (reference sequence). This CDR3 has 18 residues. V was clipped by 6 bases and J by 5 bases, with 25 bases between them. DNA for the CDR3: TGTGCCAGTAGAAGGACGACGCTCAGGGGCTCTGGGAATGAAAAACTGTTTTTT. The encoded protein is CASRRTTLRGSGNEKLFF.

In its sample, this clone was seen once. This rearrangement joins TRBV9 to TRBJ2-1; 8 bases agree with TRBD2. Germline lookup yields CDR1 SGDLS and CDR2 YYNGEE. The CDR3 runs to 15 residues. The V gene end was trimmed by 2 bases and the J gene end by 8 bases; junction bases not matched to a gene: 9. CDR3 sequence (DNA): TGTGCCAGCAGCGTCAGAAGCGGGAGAGACTATGAGCAGTTCTTC. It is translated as CASSVRSGRDYEQFF.

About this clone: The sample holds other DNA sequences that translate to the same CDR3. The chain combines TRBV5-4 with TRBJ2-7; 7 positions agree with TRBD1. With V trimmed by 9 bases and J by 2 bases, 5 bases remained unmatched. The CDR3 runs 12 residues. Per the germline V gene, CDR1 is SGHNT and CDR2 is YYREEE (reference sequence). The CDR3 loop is CATQDRAYEQYF. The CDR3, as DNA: TGTGCCACCCAAGACAGGGCCTACGAGCAGTACTTC.

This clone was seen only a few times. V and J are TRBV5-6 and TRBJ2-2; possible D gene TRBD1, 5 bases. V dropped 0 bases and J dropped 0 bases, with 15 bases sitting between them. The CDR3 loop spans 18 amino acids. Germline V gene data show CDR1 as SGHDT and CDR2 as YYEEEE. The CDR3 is CASSLDLGRGTNTGELFF. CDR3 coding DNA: TGTGCCAGCAGCTTGGACTTGGGTAGGGGAACGAACACCGGGGAGCTGTTTTTT.

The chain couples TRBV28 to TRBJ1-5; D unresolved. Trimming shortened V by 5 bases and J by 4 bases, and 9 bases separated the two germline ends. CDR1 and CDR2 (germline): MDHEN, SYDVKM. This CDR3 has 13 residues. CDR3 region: CASSLDINQPQHF. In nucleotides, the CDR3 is TGTGCCAGCAGTCTCGACATTAATCAGCCCCAGCATTTT.